This T cell receptor (beta chain) was identified during a study of shared clonotypes between healthy human individuals (dated by TCRdb to 2020 to 2022). Concerning the study at large: Two women and a few men aged 18 to 49 years were included in the cohort. Libraries were prepared and TCR repertoires were sequenced by different laboratories using diverse techniques, in order to increase sequencing depth and limit assay-specific biases. To estimate repertoire size and how much clonotype sharing occurs between individuals, the study deeply sequenced the blood TCR repertoires of several healthy adults. Per donor, leukapheresis produced somewhere between about 0.94 and 9 billion PBMCs. The full study reports these points: Because the study included a small number of donors, the genetic and exposure-history diversity represented was limited. Pairwise subsampling led to the expectation that sequencing depth would affect the degree of clonotype sharing among donors. Sampling was restricted to blood, and TCR repertoires in tissue are likely to differ from TCR repertoires in blood.

The donors were healthy, HIV-negative adults with no recently reported acute infections or vaccinations. All donors were Caucasian adults living in Nashville, Tennessee, USA. For unsorted samples, 84 million or so PBMCs were counted, and genomic DNA was extracted using the QIAamp DNA Blood Mini kit. After blood collection by leukapheresis, PBMCs were isolated using Ficoll-Histopaque density gradient centrifugation and then cryopreserved in the vapor phase of liquid nitrogen. The CDR3 sequence holds 15 residues, the cysteine and phenylalanine included. Solely the CDR3 DNA is kept, with 45 bases framed from the first base. The V and J ends are trimmed by 0 bases and 0 bases, leaving 8 bases between them. CDR1 and CDR2 are drawn from the germline V gene: MGHRA, YSYEKL. Using the deep immunoSEQ assay, multiplex PCR amplified TCR CDR3 regions from genomic DNA. Genomic DNA extracted from each cell subset was distributed evenly over all wells of several immunoSEQ 96-well plates, and each plate served as one replicate. For unsorted PBMC, each replicate PCR was loaded with approximately 300 ng genomic DNA, equivalent to tens of thousands of T cell genomes. Unsorted PBMC genomic DNA was sequenced across ten immunoSEQ deep assay plates. Purified libraries were measured with a Qubit 3.0 fluorometer, size-checked on a Bioanalyzer 2100, and measured again with the KAPA Library Quantification kit. A separate single-read 150-cycle Illumina NextSeq 550 flow cell was used to sequence each immunoSEQ 96-well plate. The source study handled its data this way. Because only junctional sequences without quality scores were contained in the immunoSEQ output, filtering matching that applied to full-length reads could not be performed. To assign V/J genes and CDR3, sequences were annotated using PyIR, a Python wrapper for IgBLAST v1.9, with IMGT germline references. Reads with weak V/J assignments (E-value above 1e-6), missing CDR3, stop codons, out-of-frame junctions, or ambiguous translated residues were removed. V3J clonotypes were defined as sequences sharing the same inferred V gene, J gene, and CDR3 amino acid sequence. Percentage overlap between repertoires was computed as shared unique clonotypes divided by the size of the smaller repertoire. Repertoire richness was assessed with RTK rarefaction, the Chao1 estimator, and Recon v2.1 estimates of unobserved clonotypes. TCRdb took this table from immuneACCESS and kept in-frame rearrangements with V and J called. Such tables lack part of the clones; where checked against another copy, unresolved V genes explain under half of the gap, and the rest is unexplained. D and trimming come from the DNA, and the V and J calls and clone size come from that table. Within this sample are fewer than 650,000 clones, with about 79% of them counted one time only. 13% of the sample lies in the top ten.

Notes on this clone: Its binding antigen is unknown. Qualities for individual bases were not recorded, and no much larger clone is one base off.

The sample comprised PBMCs. The chain couples TRBV4-1 to TRBJ1-2; the D gene is not confidently resolved. This clonotype was obtained from a woman between 40 and 50 years old in good health. Some clones in this sample may be carry-over from other donors' samples. The CDR3 sequence is CASSQEEGANYGYTF. The sequenced DNA: TGCGCCAGCAGCCAAGAGGAAGGAGCTAACTATGGCTACACCTTC.